These 29 T cell receptor beta chains came from one sample sequenced in a study of T cells in Graves' hyperthyroidism and ophthalmopathy. Amplified TCR beta CDR3 regions derived from RNA transcripts. A first-round RT-PCR of the TCR CDR3 used the HTBI primer set. TCRdb reanalysed the multiplex PCR reads using MiXCR and keeps one entry per CDR3 protein. Of 300,000 to 450,000 distinct CDR3 sequences in the sample, over 11% were seen once. Sequencing used blood. The source is a woman in her sixties or seventies with Graves' hyperthyroidism.

This clonotype was found many times. The gene calls are TRBV9 and TRBJ1-4; tentative D call: TRBD1 (5 bases). CDR3 length equals 14 residues. Germline-derived CDR1 and CDR2 are SGDLS and YYNGEE. V lost 0 bases to trimming and J lost 7 bases, with 10 bases between them. The CDR3 sequence is CASSVGGDREKLFF. CDR3 nucleotide sequence: TGTGCCAGCAGCGTAGGAGGGGATCGTGAAAAACTGTTTTTT. The whole variable domain, filled in from reference TRBV9 and TRBJ1-4, reads DSGVTQTPKHLITATGQRVTLRCSPRSGDLSVYWYQQSLDQGLQFLIQYYNGEERAKGNILERFSAQQFPDLHSELNLSSLELGDSALYFCASSVGGDREKLFFGSGTQLSVL.

This clonotype has at least ten counts. The V call is TRBV6-1, the J call TRBJ2-7, with a possible D match to TRBD2 (6 bases). V was pared by 0 bases and J by 3 bases, with 15 bases between. This CDR3 has 16 residues. Germline lookup yields CDR1 MNHNS and CDR2 SASEGT. The CDR3 is CASSEALRGLFYEQYF. CDR3 coding DNA: TGTGCCAGCAGTGAAGCGCTTCGGGGACTCTTCTACGAGCAGTACTTC.

The sample holds a few counts of this clonotype. V usage is TRBV5-1 and J usage is TRBJ2-2; 11 bases match TRBD1. The CDR3 is 16 amino acids. With V trimmed by 2 bases and J by 2 bases, 2 bases remained unmatched. Looked up from germline, CDR1 is SGHRS and CDR2 is YFSETQ. The CDR3 here is CASSFGQGANTGELFF. For the CDR3, the DNA is TGCGCCAGCAGCTTTGGACAGGGGGCTAACACCGGGGAGCTGTTTTTT.

The chain is built from TRBV20-1 and TRBJ2-1, with D tentatively TRBD1 or TRBD2 (6 bases each). This CDR3 comprises 15 residues. The germline gives CDR1 DFQATT, CDR2 SNEGSKA (reference sequence). V was shortened by 6 bases and J by 8 bases, with 23 bases between the two germline ends. The chain's CDR3 is CSAKAEGEAGDEQFF. The CDR3 nucleotides are TGCAGTGCCAAGGCGGAGGGGGAGGCTGGGGATGAGCAGTTCTTC.

The chain links TRBV12-3 or TRBV12-4 to TRBJ2-5, with 8 bases fitting TRBD1. V shed 5 bases, J shed 7 bases, and the junction held 15 bases outside the gene matches. The CDR3 is 16 residues long. The CDR3: CASSRGPGQGGGTQYF. The CDR3 nucleotides are TGTGCCAGCAGTCGAGGCCCCGGACAGGGTGGCGGGACCCAGTACTTC.

The sample holds many counts of this clonotype. The V and J genes are TRBV29-1 and TRBJ2-5; possibly TRBD1 for D (5 bases). Germline V gene data show CDR1 as SQVTM and CDR2 as ANQGSEA. The CDR3 loop spans 13 amino acids. V shed 7 bases and J shed 5 bases, with 17 bases lying between them. For the CDR3, the DNA is TGCAGCGCATGGACACCCACTTGGGAGACCCAGTACTTC. Translation: CSAWTPTWETQYF.

This clonotype was detected many times. The chain uses TRBV3-1 and TRBJ2-1; TRBD2 agrees at 8 bases. The CDR3 sequence is 14 residues long. Trimming removed 6 bases from V and 7 bases from J; junction bases left unmatched: 8. Germline V gives CDR1 LGHDT, CDR2 YNNKEL (reference sequence). CDR3 region: CASRLSGIGNEQFF. The CDR3 bases are TGTGCCAGCAGGCTTAGCGGGATTGGTAATGAGCAGTTCTTC.

This clonotype has ten or more counts. The gene calls are TRBV27 and TRBJ2-7, with D tentatively TRBD1 or TRBD2 (6 bases each). Germline CDR1 is MNHEY and CDR2 is SMNVEV (reference sequence). V lost 2 bases and J 2 bases, leaving 19 bases between the germline ends. CDR3 length: 17 amino acids. The CDR3 sequence is CASSLTLDRLEPYEQYF. CDR3 bases: TGTGCCAGCAGTTTAACCCTGGACAGACTAGAACCCTACGAGCAGTACTTC.

Turning to this clonotype: Sequence at one end of the junction differs from germline and may be a read error. The genes are TRBV5-1 and TRBJ1-1; unclear D gene. CDR1 is SGHRS, CDR2 YFSETQ, per germline. This CDR3 spans 13 amino acids. Here the CDR3 DNA reads TGTGCCAGCAGCCTCAAGCCGAACACTGAAGCTTTCTTT. Its translation is CASSLKPNTEAFF.

This clonotype was seen at least ten times. The V gene is TRBV12-3 or TRBV12-4, the J gene TRBJ1-1; a weak D match, TRBD1 (5 bases). The CDR3 is made up of 16 amino acids. V was shortened by 5 bases and J by 1 base, with 17 bases between the two germline ends. The CDR3 here is CASSRAAGWENTEAFF. CDR3 nucleotides: TGTGCCAGCAGTCGTGCCGCAGGGTGGGAGAACACTGAAGCTTTCTTT.

This clonotype was seen a handful of times. This rearrangement joins TRBV20-1 to TRBJ2-1; 10 nucleotides match TRBD1. Trimming took 0 bases from V and 5 from J; bases not matched to a gene: 10. In germline, CDR1 is DFQATT, CDR2 SNEGSKA (reference sequence). This CDR3 contains 17 residues. The CDR3 nucleotides are TGCAGTGCTAGAGATCGGCGACAGGGGGCGAGGGACAATGAGCAGTTCTTC. It translates to CSARDRRQGARDNEQFF.

This clonotype has just a few counts. J is TRBJ1-2 and V is TRBV25-1, with 10 nucleotides matching TRBD1. CDR1 is MGHDK and CDR2 is SYGVNS in the germline V gene. This CDR3 comprises 15 residues. Losses at the gene ends were 3 bases for V and 5 bases for J; bases not matched to a gene: 6. The CDR3 sequence: CASSEATGGGYGYTF. In DNA form, the CDR3 reads TGTGCCAGCAGTGAGGCGACAGGGGGCGGTTATGGCTACACCTTC.

This clonotype came up many times. V and J are TRBV10-2 and TRBJ2-5; TRBD2 matches 11 bases. Germline values: CDR1 WSHSY, CDR2 SAAADI. V lost 6 bases and J lost 5; bases outside the gene matches: 2. The CDR3 length is 13 residues. CDR3 nucleotides: TGCGCCAGCAGGCTAGCGGGAGGCGAGACCCAGTACTTC. This gives the protein CASRLAGGETQYF.

The rearrangement uses TRBV6-1 and TRBJ2-1; D possibly corresponds to TRBD2 (6 bases). The CDR3 sequence is 13 residues long. Germline CDR1 is MNHNS and CDR2 is SASEGT. V was trimmed by 6 bases and J by 7 bases, leaving 13 bases between them. Here the CDR3 reads CASSPTSRNEQFF. CDR3 bases: TGTGCCAGCAGCCCCACTAGCAGGAATGAGCAGTTCTTC.

V and J are TRBV5-6 and TRBJ2-1, with a tentative D call TRBD2 (6 bases). V was clipped by 4 bases and J by 6 bases, with 17 bases between them. From germline, CDR1 is SGHDT and CDR2 YYEEEE. CDR3 length: 15 residues. CDR3 DNA: TGTGCCAGCAGCACGGACTATGGGGCGGTCAATGAGCAGTTCTTC. It specifies CASSTDYGAVNEQFF.

The chain joins TRBV5-1 to TRBJ2-5, with 9 positions matching TRBD1. The CDR3 is 13 residues long. V lost 3 bases to trimming and J lost 10 bases; unmatched junction nucleotides: 7. Germline CDR1 SGHRS, CDR2 YFSETQ. The CDR3 bases are TGCGCCAGCAGCTGGGGGACAGGGTCCCACCAGTACTTC. Its protein product is CASSWGTGSHQYF.

CDR3 residues: CASSLTGGSAKNIQYF. The CDR3 DNA reads as TGCGCCAGCAGCTTGACCGGGGGATCGGCCAAAAACATTCAGTACTTC. The rearrangement joins TRBV5-1 to TRBJ2-4; D possibly corresponds to TRBD2 (6 bases). Germline V gene data show CDR1 as SGHRS and CDR2 as YFSETQ. The CDR3 covers 16 residues. V shed 1 base and J shed 1 base, with 12 bases lying between them.

This clonotype has only a few counts. The chain combines TRBV6-2 or TRBV6-3 with TRBJ2-7; maybe TRBD2 (6 bases). V dropped 6 bases and J dropped 5 bases, with 14 bases sitting between them. Looked up from germline, CDR1 is MNHEY and CDR2 is SVGEGT. The CDR3 consists of 13 residues. CDR3 coding DNA: TGTGCCAGCAGGGGCGGGAACCGCAACGAGCAGTACTTC. Translation: CASRGGNRNEQYF.

This clonotype has ten or more counts. J is TRBJ2-7 and V is TRBV12-3 or TRBV12-4; D is unresolved. The CDR3 is 13 amino acids. V was shortened by 5 bases and J by 0 bases, with 8 bases between the two germline ends. This CDR3 is CASSPTVSYEQYF. The CDR3 DNA follows: TGTGCCAGCAGTCCGACTGTCTCCTACGAGCAGTACTTC.

This clonotype was recorded at least ten times. The chain has TRBV11-2 and TRBJ2-7; D is perhaps TRBD2 (7 bases). Trimming removed 5 bases at V and 0 bases at J, with 17 bases between. The CDR3 spans 16 residues. Germline V gene data show CDR1 as SGHAT and CDR2 as FQNNGV. The CDR3 protein is CASSHRGRGSSYEQYF. As DNA, the CDR3 is TGTGCCAGCAGCCACCGGGGGCGGGGGAGCTCCTACGAGCAGTACTTC.

This clonotype was counted ten times or more. The chain combines TRBV18 with TRBJ2-3; tentative D call: TRBD2 (5 bases). The CDR3 is 14 amino acids. CDR1 and CDR2 from the germline V gene are KGHSH and LQKENI. V lost 1 base and J 0 bases, leaving 5 bases between the germline ends. The CDR3 spells CASSPRGSTDTQYF. The DNA of the CDR3 is TGTGCCAGCTCACCACGAGGGAGCACAGATACGCAGTATTTT.

As to this clonotype: With a much larger clone just one base away, this may be a read error. The V call is TRBV3-1, the J call TRBJ1-1, with unresolved D. Germline V gives CDR1 LGHDT, CDR2 YNNKEL (reference sequence). The length of the CDR3 is 12 residues. CDR3 protein: CACSPEAGGAFF. CDR3 coding DNA: TGTGCCTGCAGCCCTGAGGCAGGTGGGGCTTTCTTT.

This clonotype turned up a few times. The chain combines TRBV7-9 with TRBJ1-3; D not certain. The CDR3 loop spans 13 amino acids. Per the germline V gene, CDR1 is SEHNR and CDR2 is FQNEAQ (reference sequence). V was cut by 6 bases and J by 2 bases, with 8 bases left in between. The CDR3 bases are TGTGCCAGCAGGGGCTTTACTGGAAACACCATATATTTT. Protein product: CASRGFTGNTIYF. The full variable domain, completed using reference TRBV7-9 and TRBJ1-3, is DTGVSQNPRHKITKRGQNVTFRCDPISEHNRLYWYRQTLGQGPEFLTYFQNEAQLEKSRLLSDRFSAERPKGSFSTLEIQRTEQGDSAMYLCASRGFTGNTIYFGEGSWLTVV.

This clonotype appeared a few times. The chain is built from TRBV27 and TRBJ2-2; the D gene could be TRBD1 or TRBD2 (5 bases each). Germline V gene data show CDR1 as MNHEY and CDR2 as SMNVEV (reference sequence). The CDR3 extends over 15 amino acids. V was cut by 8 bases and J by 5 bases, with 18 bases left in between. This CDR3 is CASGGLSLGTGELFF. The CDR3 DNA reads TGTGCCAGCGGGGGTCTCTCCCTGGGGACCGGGGAGCTGTTTTTT.

This clonotype was recorded a few times. J is TRBJ2-1 and V is TRBV4-1, with 7 positions matching TRBD1. J gave up 7 bases and V 0 bases, and 6 bases lay outside the gene matches. Germline V gives CDR1 MGHRA, CDR2 YSYEKL. The CDR3 is 15 residues long. In DNA form, the CDR3 reads TGCGCCAGCAGCCAAGATCGACAGGGATTAAATGAGCAGTTCTTC. Translated, it gives CASSQDRQGLNEQFF.

This clonotype was counted at least ten times. V and J are TRBV13 and TRBJ2-1; 13 bases line up with TRBD2. Germline CDR1 reads PRHDT; CDR2 reads FYEKMQ (reference sequence). Germline trimming cut 0 bases from V and 0 bases from J; bases unmatched to any gene: 5. CDR3 length: 19 residues. The CDR3 DNA follows: TGTGCCAGCAGCTTAGGGGGACTAGCGGGGATAAGCTCCTACAATGAGCAGTTCTTC. Translation gives CASSLGGLAGISSYNEQFF.

In its sample, this clonotype was seen a few times. V and J are TRBV19 and TRBJ1-2; D remains ambiguous. The V gene lost 2 bases and the J gene lost 4 bases, with 17 bases spanning the gap. CDR3 length: 16 residues. The germline CDR1 and CDR2 sequences are LNHDA and SQIVND (reference sequence). The CDR3, as DNA: TGTGCCAGTAGTATATCCCGGTGGCAGTCTGGCTATGGCTACACCTTC. Its translation is CASSISRWQSGYGYTF.

As regards this clonotype: This may be a read error, as it is one base from a much larger clone. The chain employs TRBV3-1 and TRBJ1-2; D perhaps matches TRBD1 (6 bases). V was shortened by 8 bases and J by 2 bases, with 15 bases between the two germline ends. Germline-derived CDR1 and CDR2 are LGHDT and YNNKEL (reference sequence). The CDR3 runs to 14 residues. CDR3 amino acids: CASGFLDRNYGYTF. The CDR3 DNA reads TGTGCCAGCGGCTTCCTCGACAGGAACTATGGCTACACCTTC.

This clonotype was observed many times. The chain couples TRBV18 to TRBJ2-7; TRBD1 matches at 7 bases. The V gene's germline CDR1 is KGHSH and CDR2 LQKENI. Trimming at V came to 2 bases and at J to 4 bases, leaving 5 bases not matched to a gene. There are 14 residues in the CDR3. This chain's CDR3 is CASSPSGTAYEQYF. The CDR3 DNA reads as TGTGCCAGCTCACCATCCGGGACAGCTTACGAGCAGTACTTC.